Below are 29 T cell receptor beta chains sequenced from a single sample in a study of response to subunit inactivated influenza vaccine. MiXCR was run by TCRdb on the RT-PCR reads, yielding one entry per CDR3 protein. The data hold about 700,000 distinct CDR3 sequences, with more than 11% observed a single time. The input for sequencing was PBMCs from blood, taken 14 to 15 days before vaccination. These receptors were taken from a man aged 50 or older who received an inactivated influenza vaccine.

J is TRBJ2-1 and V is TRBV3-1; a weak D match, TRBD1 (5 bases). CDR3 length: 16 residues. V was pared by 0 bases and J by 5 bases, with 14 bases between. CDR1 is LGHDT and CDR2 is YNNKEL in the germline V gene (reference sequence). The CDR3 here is CASSQDLFRGNNEQFF. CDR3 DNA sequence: TGTGCCAGCAGCCAAGATCTTTTTAGGGGTAACAATGAGCAGTTCTTC.

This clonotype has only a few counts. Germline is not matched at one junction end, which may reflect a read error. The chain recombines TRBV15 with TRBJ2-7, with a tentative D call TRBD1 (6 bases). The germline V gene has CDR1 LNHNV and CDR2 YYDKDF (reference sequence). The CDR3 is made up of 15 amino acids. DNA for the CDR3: TGTGCCACCAGCAGAGATCTAGGGGGTTTAATTAGTCCATCCTTC. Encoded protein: CATSRDLGGLISPSF.

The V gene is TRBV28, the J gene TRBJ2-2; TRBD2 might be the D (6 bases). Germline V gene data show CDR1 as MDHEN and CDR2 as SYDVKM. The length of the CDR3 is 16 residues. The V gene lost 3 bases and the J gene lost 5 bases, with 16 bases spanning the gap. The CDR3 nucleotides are TGTGCCAGCAGTTTCCCCCCCGGGCTAGCGACCGGGGAGCTGTTTTTT. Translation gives CASSFPPGLATGELFF.

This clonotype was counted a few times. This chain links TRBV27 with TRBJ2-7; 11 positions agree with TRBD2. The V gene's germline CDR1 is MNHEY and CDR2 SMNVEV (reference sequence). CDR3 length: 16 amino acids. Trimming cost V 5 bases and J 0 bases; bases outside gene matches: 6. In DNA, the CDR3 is TGTGCCAGCAGTAAAATAGCGGGAGGGCCCTCCTACGAGCAGTACTTC. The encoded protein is CASSKIAGGPSYEQYF.

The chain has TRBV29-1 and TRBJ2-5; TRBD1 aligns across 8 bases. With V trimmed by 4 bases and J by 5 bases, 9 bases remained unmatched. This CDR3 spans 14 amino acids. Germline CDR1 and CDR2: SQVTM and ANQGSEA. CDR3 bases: TGCAGCGTTGTATCACAGGGGGGTCGGGAGACCCAGTACTTC. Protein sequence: CSVVSQGGRETQYF.

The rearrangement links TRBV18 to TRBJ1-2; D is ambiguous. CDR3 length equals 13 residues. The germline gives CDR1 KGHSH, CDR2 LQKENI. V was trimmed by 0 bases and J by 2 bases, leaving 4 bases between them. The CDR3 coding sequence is TGTGCCAGCTCACCACCGGACAACTATGGCTACACCTTC. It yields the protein CASSPPDNYGYTF.

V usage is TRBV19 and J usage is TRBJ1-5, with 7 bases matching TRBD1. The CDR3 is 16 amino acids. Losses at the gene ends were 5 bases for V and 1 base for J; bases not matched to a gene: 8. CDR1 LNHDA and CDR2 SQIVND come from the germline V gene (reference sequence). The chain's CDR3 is CASSPDREGSNQPQHF. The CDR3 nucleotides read TGTGCCAGTAGTCCCGACAGGGAAGGCAGCAATCAGCCCCAGCATTTT. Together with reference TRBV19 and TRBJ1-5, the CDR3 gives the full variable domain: DGGITQSPKYLFRKEGQNVTLSCEQNLNHDAMYWYRQDPGQGLRLIYYSQIVNDFQKGDIAEGYSVSREKKESFPLTVTSAQKNPTAFYLCASSPDREGSNQPQHFGDGTRLSIL.

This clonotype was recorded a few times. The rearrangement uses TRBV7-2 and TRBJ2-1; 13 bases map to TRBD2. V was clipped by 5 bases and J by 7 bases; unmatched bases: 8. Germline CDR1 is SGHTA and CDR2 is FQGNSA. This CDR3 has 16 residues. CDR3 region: CASSTRTSGSGNEQFF. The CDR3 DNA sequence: TGTGCCAGCAGCACAAGGACTAGCGGGAGTGGTAATGAGCAGTTCTTC.

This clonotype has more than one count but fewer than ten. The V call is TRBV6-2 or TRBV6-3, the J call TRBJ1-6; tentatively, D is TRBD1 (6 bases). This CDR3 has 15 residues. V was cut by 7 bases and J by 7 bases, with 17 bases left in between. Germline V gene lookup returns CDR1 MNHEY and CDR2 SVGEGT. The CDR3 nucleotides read TGTGCCAGCACCTACGCCGGGGGCATCAATTCACCCCTCCACTTT. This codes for CASTYAGGINSPLHF.

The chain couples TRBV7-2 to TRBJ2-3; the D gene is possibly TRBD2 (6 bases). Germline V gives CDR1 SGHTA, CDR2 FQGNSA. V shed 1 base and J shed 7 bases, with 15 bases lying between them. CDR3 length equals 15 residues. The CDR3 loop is CASSLGLDPPYTQYF. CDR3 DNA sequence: TGTGCCAGCAGCTTAGGACTAGATCCCCCTTATACGCAGTATTTT.

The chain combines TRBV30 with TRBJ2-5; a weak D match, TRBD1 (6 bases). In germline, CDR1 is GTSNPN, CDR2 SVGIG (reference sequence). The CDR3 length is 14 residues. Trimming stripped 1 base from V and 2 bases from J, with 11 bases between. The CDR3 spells CAWSGLGGQETQYF. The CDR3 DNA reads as TGTGCCTGGAGTGGCTTAGGGGGACAAGAGACCCAGTACTTC.

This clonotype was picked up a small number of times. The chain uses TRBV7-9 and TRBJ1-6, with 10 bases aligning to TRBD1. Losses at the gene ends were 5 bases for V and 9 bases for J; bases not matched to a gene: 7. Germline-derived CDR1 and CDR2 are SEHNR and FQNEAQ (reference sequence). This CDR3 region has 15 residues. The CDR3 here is CASSPTGGLASPLHF. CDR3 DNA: TGTGCCAGCAGCCCGACAGGGGGCCTTGCTTCACCCCTCCACTTT.

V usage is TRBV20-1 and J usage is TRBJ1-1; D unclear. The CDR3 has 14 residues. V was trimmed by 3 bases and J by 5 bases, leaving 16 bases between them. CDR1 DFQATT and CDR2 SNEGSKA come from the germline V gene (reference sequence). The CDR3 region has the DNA TGCAGTGCTAGTGTAGGCCCCCTCGGAACTGAAGCTTTCTTT. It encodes CSASVGPLGTEAFF.

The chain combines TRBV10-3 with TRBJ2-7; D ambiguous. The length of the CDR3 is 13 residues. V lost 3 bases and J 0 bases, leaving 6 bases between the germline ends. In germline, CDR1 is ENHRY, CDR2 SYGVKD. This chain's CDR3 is CAISDTSSYEQYF. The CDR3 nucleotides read TGTGCCATCAGTGACACGAGCTCCTACGAGCAGTACTTC.

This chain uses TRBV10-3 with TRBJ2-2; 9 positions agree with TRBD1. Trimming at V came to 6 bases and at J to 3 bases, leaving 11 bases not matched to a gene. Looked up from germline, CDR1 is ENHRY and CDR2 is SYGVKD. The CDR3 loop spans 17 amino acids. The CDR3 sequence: CAIRISTGTGYTGELFF. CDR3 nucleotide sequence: TGTGCCATCAGAATTTCGACCGGGACAGGGTACACCGGGGAGCTGTTTTTT.

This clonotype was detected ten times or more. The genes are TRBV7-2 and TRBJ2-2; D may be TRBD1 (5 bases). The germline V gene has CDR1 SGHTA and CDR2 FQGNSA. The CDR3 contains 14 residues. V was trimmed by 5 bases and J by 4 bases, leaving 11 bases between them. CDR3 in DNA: TGTGCCAGCAGCCCCGGACATTCCACCGGGGAGCTGTTTTTT. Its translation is CASSPGHSTGELFF.

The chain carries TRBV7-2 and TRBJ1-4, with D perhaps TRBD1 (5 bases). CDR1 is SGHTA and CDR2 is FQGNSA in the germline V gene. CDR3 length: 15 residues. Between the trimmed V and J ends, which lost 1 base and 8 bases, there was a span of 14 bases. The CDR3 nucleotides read TGTGCCAGCAGCTTAGAATTGAGGACAAGGGAAAAACTGTTTTTT. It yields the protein CASSLELRTREKLFF.

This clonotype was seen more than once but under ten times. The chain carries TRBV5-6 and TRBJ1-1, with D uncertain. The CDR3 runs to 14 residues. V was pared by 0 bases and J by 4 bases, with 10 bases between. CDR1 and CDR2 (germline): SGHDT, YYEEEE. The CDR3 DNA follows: TGTGCCAGCAGCTTGGTCGAGAGGAGCACTGAAGCTTTCTTT. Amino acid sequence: CASSLVERSTEAFF.

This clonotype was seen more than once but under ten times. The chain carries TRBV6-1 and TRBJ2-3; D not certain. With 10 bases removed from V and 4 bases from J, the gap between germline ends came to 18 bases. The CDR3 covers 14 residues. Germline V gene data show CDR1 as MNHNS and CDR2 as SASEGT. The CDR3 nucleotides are TGTGCCATGGCAAAATTAGCCGGAGCAGATACGCAGTATTTT. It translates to CAMAKLAGADTQYF.

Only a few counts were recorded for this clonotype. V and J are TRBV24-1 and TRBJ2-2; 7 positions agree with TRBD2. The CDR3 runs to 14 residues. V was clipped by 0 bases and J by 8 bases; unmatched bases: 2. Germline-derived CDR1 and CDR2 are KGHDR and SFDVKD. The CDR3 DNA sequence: TGTGCCACCAGTGATTTGCGACTAGCAGGGGAGCTGTTTTTT. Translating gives CATSDLRLAGELFF.

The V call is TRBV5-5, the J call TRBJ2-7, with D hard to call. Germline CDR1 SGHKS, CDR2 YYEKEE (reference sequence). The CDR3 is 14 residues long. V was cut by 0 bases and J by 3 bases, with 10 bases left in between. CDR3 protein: CASSLVYYDYEQYF. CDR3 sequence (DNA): TGTGCCAGCAGCTTGGTTTATTACGACTACGAGCAGTACTTC.

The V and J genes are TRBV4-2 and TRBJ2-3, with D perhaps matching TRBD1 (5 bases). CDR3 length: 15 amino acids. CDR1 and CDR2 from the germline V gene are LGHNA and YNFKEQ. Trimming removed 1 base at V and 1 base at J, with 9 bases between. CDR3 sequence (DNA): TGTGCCAGCAGCCAAGTGGACACCCGCACAGATACGCAGTATTTT. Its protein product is CASSQVDTRTDTQYF.

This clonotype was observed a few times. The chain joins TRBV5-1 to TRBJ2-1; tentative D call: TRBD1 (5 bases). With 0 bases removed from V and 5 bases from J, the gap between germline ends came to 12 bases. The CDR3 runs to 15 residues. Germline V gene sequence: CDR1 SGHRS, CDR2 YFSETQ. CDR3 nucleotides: TGCGCCAGCAGCTTGGGACAGCCCCCCAACAATGAGCAGTTCTTC. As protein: CASSLGQPPNNEQFF.

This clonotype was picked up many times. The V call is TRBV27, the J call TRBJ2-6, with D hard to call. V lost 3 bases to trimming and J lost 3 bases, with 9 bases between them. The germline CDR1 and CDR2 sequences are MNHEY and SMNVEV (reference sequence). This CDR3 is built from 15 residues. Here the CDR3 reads CASSFVFGGANVLTF. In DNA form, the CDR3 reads TGTGCCAGCAGTTTTGTGTTCGGTGGGGCCAACGTCCTGACTTTC.

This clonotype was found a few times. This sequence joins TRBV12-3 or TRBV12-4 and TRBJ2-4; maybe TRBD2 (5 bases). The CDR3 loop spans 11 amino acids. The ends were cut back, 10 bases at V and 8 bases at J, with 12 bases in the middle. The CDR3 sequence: CATSTGDIQYF. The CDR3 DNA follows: TGTGCCACCTCAACCGGGGACATTCAGTACTTC.

The CDR3 DNA reads as TGTGCCATTCGAGGGGCCGACAGCGATCCAAGGTTGAACACTGAAGCTTTCTTT. It is translated as CAIRGADSDPRLNTEAFF. This chain links TRBV12-3 or TRBV12-4 with TRBJ1-1, with a possible D match to TRBD1 (5 bases). Trimming stripped 10 bases from V and 0 bases from J, with 27 bases between. There are 18 residues in the CDR3.

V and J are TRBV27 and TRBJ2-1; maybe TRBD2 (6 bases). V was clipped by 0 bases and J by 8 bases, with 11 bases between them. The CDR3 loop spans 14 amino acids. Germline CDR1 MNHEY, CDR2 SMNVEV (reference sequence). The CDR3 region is CASSLSTRGDEQFF. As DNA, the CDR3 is TGTGCCAGCAGTTTATCGACCCGCGGGGATGAGCAGTTCTTC.

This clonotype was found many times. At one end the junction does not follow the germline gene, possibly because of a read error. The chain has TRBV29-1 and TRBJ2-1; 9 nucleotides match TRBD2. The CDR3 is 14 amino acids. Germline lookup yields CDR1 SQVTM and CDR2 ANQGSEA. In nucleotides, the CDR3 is TGCAGCTCTTCAGGCCTAGCGGGAAATTCAGTCCCGATCTTC. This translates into CSSSGLAGNSVPIF.

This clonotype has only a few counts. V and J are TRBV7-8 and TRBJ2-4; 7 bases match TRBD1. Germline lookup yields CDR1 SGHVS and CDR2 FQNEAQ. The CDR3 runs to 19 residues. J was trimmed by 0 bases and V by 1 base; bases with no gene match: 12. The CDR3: CASSLVKGALVLAKNIQYF. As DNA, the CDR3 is TGTGCCAGCAGCTTAGTGAAGGGGGCATTAGTACTAGCCAAAAACATTCAGTACTTC.